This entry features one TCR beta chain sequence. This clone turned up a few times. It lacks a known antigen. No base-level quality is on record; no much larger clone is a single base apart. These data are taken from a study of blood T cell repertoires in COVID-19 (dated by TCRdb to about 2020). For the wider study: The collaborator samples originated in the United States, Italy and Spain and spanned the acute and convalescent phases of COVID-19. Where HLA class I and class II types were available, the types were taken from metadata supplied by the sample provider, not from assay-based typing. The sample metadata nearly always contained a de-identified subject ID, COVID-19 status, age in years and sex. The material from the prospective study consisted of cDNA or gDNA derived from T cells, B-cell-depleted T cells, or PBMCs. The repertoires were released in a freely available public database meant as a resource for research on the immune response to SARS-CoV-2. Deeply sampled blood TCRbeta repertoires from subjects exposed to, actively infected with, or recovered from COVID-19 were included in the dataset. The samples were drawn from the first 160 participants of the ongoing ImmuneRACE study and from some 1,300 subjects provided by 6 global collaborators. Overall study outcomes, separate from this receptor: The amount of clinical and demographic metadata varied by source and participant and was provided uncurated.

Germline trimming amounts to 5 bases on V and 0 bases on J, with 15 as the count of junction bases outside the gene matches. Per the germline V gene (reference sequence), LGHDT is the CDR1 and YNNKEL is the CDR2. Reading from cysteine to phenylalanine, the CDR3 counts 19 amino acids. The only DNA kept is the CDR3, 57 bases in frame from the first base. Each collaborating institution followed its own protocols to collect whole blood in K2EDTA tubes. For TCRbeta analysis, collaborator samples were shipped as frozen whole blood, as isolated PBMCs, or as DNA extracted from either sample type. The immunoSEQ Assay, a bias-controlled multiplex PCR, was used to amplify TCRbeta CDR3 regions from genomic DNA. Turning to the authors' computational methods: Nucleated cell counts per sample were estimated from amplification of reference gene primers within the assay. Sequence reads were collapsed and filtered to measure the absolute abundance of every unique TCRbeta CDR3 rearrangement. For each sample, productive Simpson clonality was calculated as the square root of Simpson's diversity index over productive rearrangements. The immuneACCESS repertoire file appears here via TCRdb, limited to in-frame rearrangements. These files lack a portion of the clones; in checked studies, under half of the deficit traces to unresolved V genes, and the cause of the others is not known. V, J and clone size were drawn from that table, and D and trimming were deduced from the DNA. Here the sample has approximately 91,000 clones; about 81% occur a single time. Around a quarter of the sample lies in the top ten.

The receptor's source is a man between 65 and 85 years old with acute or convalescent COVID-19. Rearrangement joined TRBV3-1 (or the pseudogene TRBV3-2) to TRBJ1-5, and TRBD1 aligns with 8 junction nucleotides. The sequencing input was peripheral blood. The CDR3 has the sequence CASSSRDRMGSYSNQPQHF. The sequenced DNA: TGTGCCAGCAGCTCCCGGGACAGGATGGGATCCTATAGCAATCAGCCCCAGCATTTT.